This TCR beta chain was recorded in a study of Graves' ophthalmopathy and Graves' hyperthyroidism. Study conclusions and caveats: Appearing in blood as well were most expanded thyroid clonotypes above 0.001 frequency.

Amplified material comprised TCR beta CDR3 regions derived from RNA transcripts. HTBI-primed RT-PCR formed the first round, and a multiplex PCR formed the second. Each CDR3 protein is one row after TCRdb ran MiXCR on the multiplex PCR reads. The sample carries around 660,000 distinct CDR3 sequences, under 50% recorded once. To note about this clonotype: Its specificity is unknown.

Trimming took off 3 bases at V and 0 bases at J, with 14 bases between the two ends. This CDR3 has 15 residues. Germline V gene data show CDR1 as DFQATT and CDR2 as SNEGSKA (reference sequence). The origin of this receptor is an adult man with Graves' ophthalmopathy. The chain uses TRBV20-1 and TRBJ1-1, with D possibly TRBD1 on 5 matching bases. The specimen sequenced was peripheral blood. In DNA, the CDR3 is TGCAGTGCTAGGGGGTCGACAGCGATGAACACTGAAGCTTTCTTT. This sequence encodes CSARGSTAMNTEAFF.